This T cell receptor (beta chain) was identified in a study of neurological immune-mediated disorders. General study results and limits: HTLV-1-associated myelopathy ranked highest for TCR clonal expansion and multiple sclerosis lowest, beneath healthy controls. None of the CDR3 amino acid sequences of expanded clones were shared across subjects, and this suggested private repertoires in all groups.

With 10-nucleotide random UMIs included, cDNA was synthesized by 5'RACE. One entry per CDR3 protein results from TCRdb running MiXCR on the 5' RACE reads. Of tens of thousands of distinct CDR3 sequences detected, about 10% appear once; the ten largest clones hold less than 25%. Germline V gene sequence: CDR1 SEHNR, CDR2 FQNEAQ (reference sequence). Trimming took off 7 bases at V and 1 base at J, with 18 bases between the two ends. The CDR3 runs 16 residues. This clonotype was seen repeatedly, ten times or more. Its antigen is currently unknown. The J gene is TRBJ2-3, the V gene TRBV7-9, with TRBD1 as a possible D gene (6 bases). Sequencing input: PBMCs. The sequence was obtained from a woman between 55 and 75 years old with HTLV-1-associated myelopathy (HAM/TSP). CDR3 region: CASTTPRAGGTDTQYF. CDR3 nucleotides: TGTGCCAGCACCACCCCAAGGGCAGGGGGCACAGATACGCAGTATTTT.